These 9 T cell receptor beta chains were sequenced from one sample in a study of blood T cell repertoires in COVID-19 (dated by TCRdb to 2018 to 2021). Library generation was performed with the immunoSEQ multiplex PCR assay. TCRdb provides this immuneACCESS table in a form limited to in-frame rearrangements. Some clones are lacking; in checked studies, under half of them reflect an unresolved V gene, and why the rest are absent is not known. The sample includes about 200,000 clones, with approximately 86% observed a single time. The ten largest clones capture about 4.5% of the sample. Sequencing was performed on PBMCs or T cells enriched from blood (not recorded which). The receptors were gathered from a woman younger than 45 who had been exposed to COVID-19.

Comment on this clone: A read error may account for a junction end that differs from germline. This rearrangement joins TRBV27 to TRBJ1-1, with a possible D match to TRBD1 (6 bases). This CDR3 spans 14 amino acids. Germline CDR1 is MNHEY and CDR2 is SMNVEV (reference sequence). CDR3 bases: TGTGCCAGCAGTATATCGGACAGAAACACTGAAGCTTTCTTT. Encoded protein: CASSISDRNTEAFF.

This rearrangement joins TRBV5-6 to TRBJ2-7; D is undetermined. Germline values: CDR1 SGHDT, CDR2 YYEEEE. With 3 bases removed from V and 3 bases from J, the gap between germline ends came to 4 bases. The CDR3 has 11 amino acids. CDR3 nucleotides: TGTGCCAGCAGCTACTTCTACGAGCAGTACTTC. This codes for CASSYFYEQYF.

The chain uses TRBV19 and TRBJ2-3; perhaps TRBD1 as D (8 bases). V lost 4 bases and J lost 0, with 17 bases in between. Germline loops: CDR1 LNHDA, CDR2 SQIVND (reference sequence). This CDR3 contains 17 residues. For the CDR3, the DNA is TGTGCCAGTAGTAAATACAGGGGGGGACTAAGCACAGATACGCAGTATTTT. As protein: CASSKYRGGLSTDTQYF.

CDR3 coding DNA: TGCGCCAGCAGTCAATCGGAGGACGTCTGTAGCTCCTACGAGCAGTACTTC. Amino acids: CASSQSEDVCSSYEQYF. The chain links TRBV23-1 to TRBJ2-7, with D possibly being TRBD2 (5 bases). TRBV23-1 is an open reading frame, and its role is uncertain. This CDR3 is 17 amino acids long. Trimming took off 0 bases at V and 0 bases at J, with 15 bases between the two ends.

A few counts support this clone. DNA of the CDR3: TGTGCCAGAAGCCAAACAGGGTTTGGGGAGACCCAGTACTTC. Protein product: CARSQTGFGETQYF. V usage is TRBV5-3 and J usage is TRBJ2-5, with D perhaps matching TRBD1 (6 bases). TRBV5-3 is given ORF status, its function remaining uncertain. The CDR3 has 14 amino acids. V gave up 4 bases and J gave up 5 bases, with 15 bases separating them.

Here the CDR3 reads CATSDSAGGYTF. The CDR3 region has the DNA TGTGCCACCAGTGACTCGGCAGGGGGCTACACCTTC. This chain uses TRBV24-1 with TRBJ1-2; possibly TRBD1 for D (5 bases). Trimming removed 4 bases at V and 8 bases at J, with 10 bases between. The CDR3 has 12 residues. Per the germline V gene, CDR1 is KGHDR and CDR2 is SFDVKD.

The rearrangement joins TRBV3-1 (or the pseudogene TRBV3-2) to TRBJ2-3; TRBD2 might be the D (6 bases). CDR1 and CDR2 (germline): LGHDT, YNNKEL (reference sequence). The V end lost 3 bases, the J end lost 1 base, and 11 bases lay between the germline ends. This CDR3 spans 15 amino acids. The CDR3 loop is CASSHEGGGTDTQYF. The CDR3 nucleotides read TGTGCCAGCAGCCATGAGGGCGGGGGCACAGATACGCAGTATTTT.

A note on this clone: Sequence at one end of the junction differs from germline and may be a read error. The V gene is TRBV19, the J gene TRBJ1-2; TRBD1 might be the D (5 bases). CDR3 length: 12 amino acids. Germline CDR1 LNHDA, CDR2 SQIVND (reference sequence). CDR3 coding DNA: TGTGCCAGTAGGATAGGACAACTGGGCTACACCTTC. Translated, it gives CASRIGQLGYTF. The entire variable domain, with the rest obtained from reference TRBV19 and TRBJ1-2, is as follows: DGGITQSPKYLFRKEGQNVTLSCEQNLNHDAMYWYRQDPGQGLRLIYYSQIVNDFQKGDIAEGYSVSREKKESFPLTVTSAQKNPTAFYLCASRIGQLGYTFGSGTRLTVV.

CDR3 sequence: CASSYSTGEETQYF. In DNA form, the CDR3 reads TGTGCCAGCAGTTACTCGACAGGGGAAGAGACCCAGTACTTC. This chain uses TRBV6-5 with TRBJ2-5; 8 nucleotides agree with TRBD1. The CDR3 contains 14 residues. Unmatched junction bases numbered 0, after V lost 0 bases and J lost 3 bases. The germline gives CDR1 MNHEY, CDR2 SVGAGI.